Below, 25 T cell receptor beta chains from the same sample are listed, as sequenced in a study of blood T cell repertoires in COVID-19. Profiled with immunoSEQ multiplex PCR; TCRdb holds only in-frame clones, not every one. This sample yields about 280,000 clones, of which around 86% are seen a single time; approximately 2% belongs to the top ten. Sequencing was done on a sample of peripheral blood. The origin of the receptors is a young woman who had recovered from COVID-19.

The chain carries TRBV6-1 and TRBJ2-3; TRBD2 might be the D (5 bases). V lost 3 bases and J lost 2, with 9 bases in between. Germline V gives CDR1 MNHNS, CDR2 SASEGT. The CDR3 covers 14 residues. The CDR3 here is CASSERVYTDTQYF. CDR3 coding DNA: TGTGCCAGCAGTGAGCGGGTCTACACAGATACGCAGTATTTT.

In this sample, this clone turned up a few times. The V gene is TRBV7-6, the J gene TRBJ2-2; 10 positions agree with TRBD1. Germline trimming cut 0 bases from V and 5 bases from J; bases unmatched to any gene: 6. The CDR3 contains 17 residues. Germline values: CDR1 SGHVS, CDR2 FNYEAQ. CDR3 bases: TGTGCCAGCAGCTTAGCGCAAGGGACAGGGGCAACCGGGGAGCTGTTTTTT. It specifies CASSLAQGTGATGELFF.

The V call is TRBV28, the J call TRBJ2-7; tentative D call: TRBD2 (6 bases). V lost 3 bases and J 0 bases, leaving 9 bases between the germline ends. Germline V gives CDR1 MDHEN, CDR2 SYDVKM. CDR3 size: 14 residues. The CDR3 spells CASSLGGNSYEQYF. CDR3 coding DNA: TGTGCCAGCAGTTTGGGCGGGAACTCCTACGAGCAGTACTTC.

DNA of the CDR3: TGTGCCAGCAGCGCCCGCAGGGATTCCAACACTGAAGCTTTCTTT. The encoded protein is CASSARRDSNTEAFF. The chain links TRBV13 to TRBJ1-1; tentative D call: TRBD1 (5 bases). The length of the CDR3 is 15 residues. V lost 5 bases to trimming and J lost 2 bases, with 15 bases between them. Germline-derived CDR1 and CDR2 are PRHDT and FYEKMQ (reference sequence).

This chain links TRBV14 with TRBJ2-2; D may be TRBD1 (5 bases). From germline, CDR1 is SGHDN and CDR2 FVKESK. The CDR3 extends over 15 amino acids. Trimming took 1 base from V and 4 from J, leaving 10 bases between them. CDR3 in DNA: TGTGCCAGCAGCCAAGCTCAGGGCTTCACCGGGGAGCTGTTTTTT. This codes for CASSQAQGFTGELFF.

The chain carries TRBV19 and TRBJ1-5; 8 bases are shared with TRBD1. V lost 5 bases and J lost 4; bases outside the gene matches: 7. The germline CDR1 and CDR2 sequences are LNHDA and SQIVND (reference sequence). The CDR3 runs to 15 residues. CDR3 in DNA: TGTGCCAGTAGTCTTGACAGGGGAGGAAATCAGCCCCAGCATTTT. Translating it yields CASSLDRGGNQPQHF.

The chain couples TRBV19 to TRBJ2-1, with a possible D match to TRBD2 (5 bases). V was clipped by 6 bases and J by 1 base, with 7 bases between them. Germline CDR1 and CDR2: LNHDA and SQIVND (reference sequence). This CDR3 has 13 amino acids. DNA of the CDR3: TGTGCCAGTAGCGGGAAATCCTACAATGAGCAGTTCTTC. It is translated as CASSGKSYNEQFF.

V gene TRBV19 combines with J gene TRBJ1-6, with D possibly matching TRBD1 (5 bases). From germline, CDR1 is LNHDA and CDR2 SQIVND (reference sequence). CDR3 size: 13 residues. The germline V and J ends were trimmed by 10 bases and 10 bases, with 17 bases remaining between them. DNA for the CDR3: TGTGCCACCTCAGTACAGGCCGAGTCACCCCTCCACTTT. This translates into CATSVQAESPLHF.

This clone was recorded at least ten times. This rearrangement joins TRBV6-5 to TRBJ2-7, with 11 positions matching TRBD1. This CDR3 spans 15 amino acids. The junction had 1 base not matched to a gene; V was cut back by 0 bases and J by 3 bases. Germline CDR1 reads MNHEY; CDR2 reads SVGAGI. This CDR3 reads CASSYSGTGGYEQYF. CDR3 sequence (DNA): TGTGCCAGCAGTTACTCGGGGACAGGGGGCTACGAGCAGTACTTC.

V is TRBV15 and J is TRBJ2-7; TRBD2 is a possible D gene (5 bases). The V gene lost 3 bases and the J gene lost 3 bases, with 12 bases spanning the gap. Germline V gene lookup returns CDR1 LNHNV and CDR2 YYDKDF (reference sequence). CDR3 size: 14 residues. CDR3 nucleotides: TGTGCCACCAGCAGGAGCCTAGCAGGCTACGAGCAGTACTTC. It translates to CATSRSLAGYEQYF.

V is TRBV27 and J is TRBJ2-7, with a tentative D call TRBD1 (5 bases). The germline V and J ends were trimmed by 3 bases and 3 bases, with 12 bases remaining between them. CDR1 and CDR2 (germline): MNHEY, SMNVEV (reference sequence). This CDR3 is 14 amino acids long. The DNA for the CDR3 is TGTGCCAGCAGTTTGTTCAGGGCCAGCTACGAGCAGTACTTC. Protein product: CASSLFRASYEQYF.

This clone showed up just once. An end of the junction does not agree with germline; a read error may underlie this. The gene calls are TRBV6-2 or TRBV6-3 and TRBJ2-5; 10 nucleotides match TRBD2. Germline V lookup: CDR1 MNHEY, CDR2 SVGEGT. This CDR3 contains 18 residues. The CDR3 sequence: CASSDSPLAGAYQETQYF. DNA of the CDR3: TGTGCCAGCAGTGACTCCCCCCTAGCGGGGGCTTACCAAGAGACCCAGTACTTC.

The chain is built from TRBV27 and TRBJ2-1; D unresolved. The CDR3 runs 11 residues. The germline V gene has CDR1 MNHEY and CDR2 SMNVEV (reference sequence). V dropped 6 bases and J dropped 2 bases, with 2 bases sitting between them. This chain's CDR3 is CASSAYNEQFF. For the CDR3, the DNA is TGTGCCAGCAGCGCCTACAATGAGCAGTTCTTC.

This clone was seen once. The chain uses TRBV27 and TRBJ2-7, with 9 positions matching TRBD1. The CDR3 consists of 14 residues. Germline V gene sequence: CDR1 MNHEY, CDR2 SMNVEV (reference sequence). V shed 5 bases and J 4 bases; nucleotides not matched to a gene: 6. The CDR3 loop reads CASSRRDREYEQYF. The DNA for the CDR3 is TGTGCCAGCAGTCGCCGGGACAGGGAATACGAGCAGTACTTC.

V is TRBV4-1 and J is TRBJ1-2; D perhaps matches TRBD1 (6 bases). CDR1 and CDR2 (germline): MGHRA, YSYEKL. This CDR3 region has 14 residues. Trimming cost V 0 bases and J 5 bases, with 10 bases left between them. The CDR3 DNA reads TGCGCCAGCAGCCAAGAGGGACAAGCTTATGGCTACACCTTC. Protein: CASSQEGQAYGYTF.

This rearrangement joins TRBV4-1 to TRBJ2-5, with 7 positions matching TRBD2. CDR3 length: 15 residues. V lost 0 bases and J lost 7; bases outside the gene matches: 8. Per the germline V gene, CDR1 is MGHRA and CDR2 is YSYEKL. The CDR3 reads CASSQESWGGGTQYF. DNA for the CDR3: TGCGCCAGCAGCCAAGAGAGTTGGGGCGGGGGGACCCAGTACTTC.

The chain joins TRBV5-1 to TRBJ1-2; tentatively, D is TRBD1 (6 bases). Trimming left V 3 bases short and J 7 bases short, with 25 bases between. CDR1 and CDR2 (germline): SGHRS, YFSETQ. CDR3 size: 17 residues. The DNA of the CDR3 is TGCGCCAGCAGCTACGAAGGCCTAAGGGGGTTAGCGTCTGGCTACACCTTC. Amino acid sequence: CASSYEGLRGLASGYTF.

This chain joins TRBV7-2 and TRBJ2-7, with D tentatively TRBD2 (6 bases). With 7 bases removed from V and 5 bases from J, the gap between germline ends came to 18 bases. Germline loops: CDR1 SGHTA, CDR2 FQGNSA. The CDR3 consists of 14 residues. The CDR3 sequence: CASTGARGGHEQYF. CDR3 in DNA: TGTGCCAGCACCGGGGCGCGGGGCGGGCACGAGCAGTACTTC.

The rearrangement uses TRBV29-1 and TRBJ2-2, with 7 bases aligning to TRBD1. This CDR3 comprises 13 residues. Germline CDR1 SQVTM, CDR2 ANQGSEA. V was clipped by 3 bases and J by 7 bases; unmatched bases: 5. In DNA form, the CDR3 reads TGCAGCGTTGATGAGGGGGCTCGCGGGGAGCTGTTTTTT. It encodes CSVDEGARGELFF.

Ten or more counts support this clone. The gene calls are TRBV7-9 and TRBJ1-2, with D perhaps TRBD1 (5 bases). The CDR3 consists of 12 residues. The germline V gene has CDR1 SEHNR and CDR2 FQNEAQ (reference sequence). V lost 3 bases, J lost 7 bases, and 9 bases lay in between. The DNA for the CDR3 is TGTGCCAGCAGCTTCAGGGTCTTTGGCTACACCTTC. This encodes CASSFRVFGYTF.

The rearrangement links TRBV11-1 to TRBJ2-1; 8 positions agree with TRBD1. The germline V gene encodes CDR1 SGHAT and CDR2 FQDESV (reference sequence). After removal of 6 bases from V and 3 bases from J, the junction contained 7 bases not matched to a gene. The CDR3 extends over 15 amino acids. CDR3: CASSPWTGSYNEQFF. CDR3 sequence (DNA): TGTGCCAGCAGTCCTTGGACAGGGAGCTACAATGAGCAGTTCTTC. The full variable domain, its missing parts supplied by reference TRBV11-1 and TRBJ2-1, is EAEVAQSPRYKITEKSQAVAFWCDPISGHATLYWYRQILGQGPELLVQFQDESVVDDSQLPKDRFSAERLKGVDSTLKIQPAELGDSAMYLCASSPWTGSYNEQFFGPGTRLTVL.

The chain has TRBV3-1 (or the pseudogene TRBV3-2) and TRBJ2-3; D might be TRBD1 (5 bases). V was shortened by 7 bases and J by 0 bases, with 11 bases between the two germline ends. The CDR3 runs 14 residues. Germline lookup yields CDR1 LGHDT and CDR2 YNNKEL (reference sequence). CDR3 sequence: CASNRAGSTDTQYF. CDR3 sequence (DNA): TGTGCCAGCAATCGCGCAGGGAGCACAGATACGCAGTATTTT.

This clone came up once. This chain uses TRBV4-1 with TRBJ2-5, with a possible D match to TRBD2 (6 bases). The CDR3 is made up of 13 amino acids. Trimming took off 3 bases at V and 4 bases at J, with 9 bases between the two ends. Germline CDR1 and CDR2: MGHRA and YSYEKL. CDR3 residues: CASSQTRAETQYF. The CDR3 bases are TGCGCCAGCAGCCAGACTAGGGCAGAGACCCAGTACTTC.

The rearrangement joins TRBV5-1 to TRBJ2-7; tentatively, D is TRBD2 (6 bases). The CDR3 is 17 residues long. Looked up from germline, CDR1 is SGHRS and CDR2 is YFSETQ. Trimming removed 4 bases from V and 4 bases from J, with 24 bases in between. This chain's CDR3 is CASSLRSWREESYEQYF. Here the CDR3 DNA reads TGCGCCAGCAGCCTACGCTCTTGGAGGGAGGAATCATACGAGCAGTACTTC.

Here the CDR3 reads CASSTAGGETYEQYF. Here the CDR3 DNA reads TGTGCCAGCAGCACGGCTGGGGGGGAGACCTACGAGCAGTACTTC. The V and J genes are TRBV5-5 and TRBJ2-7; 7 bases are shared with TRBD2. Losses at the gene ends were 4 bases for V and 2 bases for J; bases not matched to a gene: 9. This CDR3 spans 15 amino acids. Per germline, CDR1 SGHKS and CDR2 YYEKEE (reference sequence).